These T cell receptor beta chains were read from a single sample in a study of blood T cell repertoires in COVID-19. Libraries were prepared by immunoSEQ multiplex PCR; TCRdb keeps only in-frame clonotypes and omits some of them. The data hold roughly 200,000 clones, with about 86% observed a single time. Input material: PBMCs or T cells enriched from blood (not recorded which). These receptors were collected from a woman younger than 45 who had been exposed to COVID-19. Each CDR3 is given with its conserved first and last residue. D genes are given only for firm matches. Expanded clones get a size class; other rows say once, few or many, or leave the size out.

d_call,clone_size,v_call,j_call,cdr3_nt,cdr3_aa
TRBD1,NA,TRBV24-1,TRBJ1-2,TGTGCCACCAGTGATACCGGGACAGGGATTTATGGCTACACCTTC,CATSDTGTGIYGYTF
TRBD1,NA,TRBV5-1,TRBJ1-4,TGCGCCAGCAGCCCTTGGACAGGGGCTAATGAAAAACTGTTTTTT,CASSPWTGANEKLFF
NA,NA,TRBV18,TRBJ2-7,TGTGCCAGCTCATACTCCGGGGGCTACGAGCAGTACTTC,CASSYSGGYEQYF
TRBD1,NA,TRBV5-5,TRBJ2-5,TGTGCCAGCAGCTCGACAGGGGGGCCCCAAGAGACCCAGTACTTC,CASSSTGGPQETQYF
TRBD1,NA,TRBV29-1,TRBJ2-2,TGCAGCGTTGGGGACAGCTTTTCCGGGGAGCTGTTTTTT,CSVGDSFSGELFF
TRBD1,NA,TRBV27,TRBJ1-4,TGTGCCAGCAGGCCAGGGGGGATTGGAGAAAAACTGTTTTTT,CASRPGGIGEKLFF
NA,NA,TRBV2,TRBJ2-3,TGTGCCAGCAGTCCCCCTATTAGTTCAGATACGCAGTATTTT,CASSPPISSDTQYF
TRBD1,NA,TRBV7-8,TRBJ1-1,TGTGCCAGCAGCCCGGACAGGGCTGGCACTGAAGCTTTCTTT,CASSPDRAGTEAFF
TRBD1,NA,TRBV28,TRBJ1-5,TGTGCCAGCAGTCTCCTACAGGGGGCTCTTGTGTATAGCAATCAGCCCCAGCATTTT,CASSLLQGALVYSNQPQHF
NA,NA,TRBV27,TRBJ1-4,TGTGCCAGCAGCGCGACAGGAAATGAAAAACTGTTTTTT,CASSATGNEKLFF
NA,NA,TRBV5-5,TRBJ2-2,TGTGCCAGCAGTCTGATATCCAGTATTATGAACACCGGGGAGCTGTTTTTT,CASSLISSIMNTGELFF
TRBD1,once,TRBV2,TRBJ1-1,TGTGCCAGCAGATGGGGGGACAGCATCGCTGAAGCTTTCTTT,CASRWGDSIAEAFF
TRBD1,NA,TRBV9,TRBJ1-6,TGTGCCAGCAGCGTAGGGACAGGGAATTCACCCCTCCACTTT,CASSVGTGNSPLHF
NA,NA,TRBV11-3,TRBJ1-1,TGTGCCAGCAGCTTAGGGCTGATGAACACTGAAGCTTTCTTT,CASSLGLMNTEAFF
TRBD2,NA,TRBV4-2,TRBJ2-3,TGTGCCAGCAGCCCAACTAGCGGGGGGGCCGCAGATACGCAGTATTTT,CASSPTSGGAADTQYF
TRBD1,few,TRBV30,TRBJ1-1,TGTGCCTGGAGCCCGACAGGGGTTGGGTCTGAAGCTTTCTTT,CAWSPTGVGSEAFF
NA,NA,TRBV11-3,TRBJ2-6,TGTGCCAGCAGCCCCCCCCGGTCTGGGGCCAACGTCCTGACTTTC,CASSPPRSGANVLTF
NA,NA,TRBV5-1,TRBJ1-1,TGCGCCAGCAGCTTTCGAGGATCTGAGGACACTGAAGCTTTCTTT,CASSFRGSEDTEAFF
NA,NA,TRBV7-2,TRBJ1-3,TGTGCCAGCAGCCCGCAGGGCAGCTCTGGAAACACCATATATTTT,CASSPQGSSGNTIYF
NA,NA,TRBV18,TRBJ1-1,TGTGCCAGCTCACCAGAGGGTACAATGAACACTGAAGCTTTCTTT,CASSPEGTMNTEAFF
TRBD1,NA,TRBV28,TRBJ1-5,TGTGCCATACAGCAACAGGGGCGCAATCAGCCCCAGCATTTT,CAIQQQGRNQPQHF
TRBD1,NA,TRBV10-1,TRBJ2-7,TGCGCCAGCAGTGAAGTTCCAGGGGGCGAAGGCGAGCAGTACTTC,CASSEVPGGEGEQYF
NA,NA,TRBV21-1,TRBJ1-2,TGTGCCAGCGCGGACAGGGGGCTCGGCTACACCTTC,CASADRGLGYTF
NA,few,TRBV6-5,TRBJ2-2,TGTGCCAGCAGTTACTCGTCCAGTAACACCGGGGAGCTGTTTTTT,CASSYSSSNTGELFF
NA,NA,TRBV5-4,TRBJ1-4,TGTGCCAGCAGCCCCGGGACTCCCGAGGGGATTAATGAAAAACTGTTTTTT,CASSPGTPEGINEKLFF
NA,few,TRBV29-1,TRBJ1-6,TGCAGCACTTGGGAGGGGGATAATTCACCCCTCCACTTT,CSTWEGDNSPLHF
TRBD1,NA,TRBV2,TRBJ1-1,TGTGCCAGCTGGGGGACAGGGGGCGAGACTGAAGCTTTCTTT,CASWGTGGETEAFF
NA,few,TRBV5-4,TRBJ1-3,TGTGCCAGCAGCTCCGACAGGGGAAACACCATATATTTT,CASSSDRGNTIYF
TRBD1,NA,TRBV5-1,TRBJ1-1,TGCGCCAGCAGCCAAATTGGGACAGGGATGGCTTTCTTT,CASSQIGTGMAFF
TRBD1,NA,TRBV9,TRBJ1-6,TGTGCCAGCAGCGTAGCTGGGACAGGCTCACCCCTCCACTTT,CASSVAGTGSPLHF
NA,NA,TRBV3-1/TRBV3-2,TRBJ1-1,TGTGCCAGCAGAGGCCCGGACCAGGAGCGGGTGACGAACACTGAAGCTTTCTTT,CASRGPDQERVTNTEAFF
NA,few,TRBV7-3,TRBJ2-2,TGTGCCAGCAGCCAGGGCAACACCGGGGAGCTGTTTTTT,CASSQGNTGELFF